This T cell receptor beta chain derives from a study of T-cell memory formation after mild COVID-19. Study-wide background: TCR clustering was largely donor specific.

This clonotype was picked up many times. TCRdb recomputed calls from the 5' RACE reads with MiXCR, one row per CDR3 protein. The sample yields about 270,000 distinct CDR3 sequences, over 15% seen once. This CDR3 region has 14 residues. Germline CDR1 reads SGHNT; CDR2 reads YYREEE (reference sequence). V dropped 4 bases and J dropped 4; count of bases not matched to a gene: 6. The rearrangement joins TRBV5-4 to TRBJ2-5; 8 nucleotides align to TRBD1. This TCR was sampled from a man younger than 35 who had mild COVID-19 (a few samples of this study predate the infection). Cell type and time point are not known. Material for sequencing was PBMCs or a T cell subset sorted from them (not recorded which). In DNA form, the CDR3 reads TGTGCCAGCAGCGACAGGGGCGGAGGAGAGACCCAGTACTTC. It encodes CASSDRGGGETQYF.